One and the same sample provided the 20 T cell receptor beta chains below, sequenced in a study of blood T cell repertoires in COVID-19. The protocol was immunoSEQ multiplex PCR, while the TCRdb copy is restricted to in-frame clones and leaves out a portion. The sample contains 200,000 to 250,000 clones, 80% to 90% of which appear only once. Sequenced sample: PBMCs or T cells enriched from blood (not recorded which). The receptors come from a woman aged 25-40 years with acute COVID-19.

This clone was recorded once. In DNA form, the CDR3 reads TGTGCCAGCTCAGACCGGGACAGGGAGGACGAGCAGTACTTC. Translating gives CASSDRDREDEQYF. The rearrangement links TRBV18 to TRBJ2-7; 9 bases map to TRBD1. Germline V gene sequence: CDR1 KGHSH, CDR2 LQKENI. This CDR3 has 14 residues. The junction had 7 bases not matched to a gene; V was cut back by 5 bases and J by 5 bases.

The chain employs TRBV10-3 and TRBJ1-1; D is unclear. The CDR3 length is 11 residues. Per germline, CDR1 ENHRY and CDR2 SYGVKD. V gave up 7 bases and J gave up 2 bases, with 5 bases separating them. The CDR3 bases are TGTGCCATCAATACTAACACTGAAGCTTTCTTT. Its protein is CAINTNTEAFF.

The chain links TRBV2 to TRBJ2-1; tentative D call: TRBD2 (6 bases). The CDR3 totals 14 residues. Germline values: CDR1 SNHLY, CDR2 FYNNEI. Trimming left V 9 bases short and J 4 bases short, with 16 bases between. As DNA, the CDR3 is TGTGCCAGGAAGAGGGGCGGGGAATACAATGAGCAGTTCTTC. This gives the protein CARKRGGEYNEQFF.

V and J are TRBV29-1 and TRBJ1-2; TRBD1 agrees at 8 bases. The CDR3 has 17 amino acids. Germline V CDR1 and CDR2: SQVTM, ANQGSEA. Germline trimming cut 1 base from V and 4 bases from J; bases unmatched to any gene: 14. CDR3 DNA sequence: TGCAGCGTTGAAGGAGCGCCAGGGGGCAAATCATTCTATGGCTACACCTTC. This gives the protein CSVEGAPGGKSFYGYTF.

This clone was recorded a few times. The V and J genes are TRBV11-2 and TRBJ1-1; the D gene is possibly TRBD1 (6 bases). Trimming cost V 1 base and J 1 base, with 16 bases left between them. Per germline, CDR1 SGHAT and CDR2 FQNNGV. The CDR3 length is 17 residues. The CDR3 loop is CASSLGELAGENTEAFF. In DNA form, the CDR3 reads TGTGCCAGCAGCTTAGGGGAATTAGCAGGGGAGAACACTGAAGCTTTCTTT.

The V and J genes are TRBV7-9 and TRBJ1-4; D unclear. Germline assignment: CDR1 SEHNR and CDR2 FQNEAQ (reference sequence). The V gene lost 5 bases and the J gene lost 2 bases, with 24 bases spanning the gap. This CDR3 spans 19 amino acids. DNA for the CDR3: TGTGCCAGCAGCCCCAAGAGGGATGCAACCCGCGGGACTAATGAAAAACTGTTTTTT. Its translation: CASSPKRDATRGTNEKLFF.

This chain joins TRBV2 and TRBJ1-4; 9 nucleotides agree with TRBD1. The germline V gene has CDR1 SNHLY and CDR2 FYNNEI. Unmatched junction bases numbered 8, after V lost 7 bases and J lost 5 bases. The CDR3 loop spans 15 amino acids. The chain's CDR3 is CASTPGTGRNEKLFF. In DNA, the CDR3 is TGTGCCAGCACCCCGGGGACAGGGCGGAATGAAAAACTGTTTTTT.

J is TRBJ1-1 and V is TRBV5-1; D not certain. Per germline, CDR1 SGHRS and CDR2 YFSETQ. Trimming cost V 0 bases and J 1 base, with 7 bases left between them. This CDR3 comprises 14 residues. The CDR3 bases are TGCGCCAGCAGCTTGGACGACACGAACACTGAAGCTTTCTTT. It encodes CASSLDDTNTEAFF.

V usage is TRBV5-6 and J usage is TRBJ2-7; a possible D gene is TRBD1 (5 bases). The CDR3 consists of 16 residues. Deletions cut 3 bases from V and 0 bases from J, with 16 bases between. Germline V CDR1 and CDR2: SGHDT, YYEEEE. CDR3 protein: CASSYPPGQYSYEQYF. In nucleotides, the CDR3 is TGTGCCAGCAGCTACCCCCCTGGACAATACTCCTACGAGCAGTACTTC.

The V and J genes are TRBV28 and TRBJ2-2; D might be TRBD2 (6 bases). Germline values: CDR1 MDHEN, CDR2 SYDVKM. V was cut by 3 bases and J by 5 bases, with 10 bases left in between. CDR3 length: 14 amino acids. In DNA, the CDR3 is TGTGCCAGCAGTTTTCCCGGGGGAACCGGGGAGCTGTTTTTT. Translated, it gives CASSFPGGTGELFF.

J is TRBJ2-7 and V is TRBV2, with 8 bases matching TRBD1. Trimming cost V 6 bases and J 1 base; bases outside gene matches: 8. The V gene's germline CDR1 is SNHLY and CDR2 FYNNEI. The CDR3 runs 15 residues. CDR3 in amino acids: CASRDKTGVSYEQYF. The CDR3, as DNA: TGTGCCAGCAGGGACAAGACAGGGGTTTCCTACGAGCAGTACTTC.

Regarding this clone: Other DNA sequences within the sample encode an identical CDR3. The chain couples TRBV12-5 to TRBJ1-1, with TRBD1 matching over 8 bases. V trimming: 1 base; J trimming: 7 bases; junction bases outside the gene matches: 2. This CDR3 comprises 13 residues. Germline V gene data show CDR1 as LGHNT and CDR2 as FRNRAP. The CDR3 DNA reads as TGTGCTAGTGGTTTGGGCGGGACAGGTGAAGCTTTCTTT. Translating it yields CASGLGGTGEAFF. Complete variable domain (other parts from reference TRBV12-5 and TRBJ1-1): DARVTQTPRHKVTEMGQEVTMRCQPILGHNTVFWYRQTMMQGLELLAYFRNRAPLDDSGMPKDRFSAEMPDATLATLKIQPSEPRDSAVYFCASGLGGTGEAFFGQGTRLTVV.

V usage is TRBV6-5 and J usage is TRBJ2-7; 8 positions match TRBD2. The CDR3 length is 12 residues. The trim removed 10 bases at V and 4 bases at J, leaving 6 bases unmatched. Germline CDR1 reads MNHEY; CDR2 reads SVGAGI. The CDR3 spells CAITSGGYEQYF. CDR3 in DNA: TGTGCCATTACTAGCGGCGGTTACGAGCAGTACTTC.

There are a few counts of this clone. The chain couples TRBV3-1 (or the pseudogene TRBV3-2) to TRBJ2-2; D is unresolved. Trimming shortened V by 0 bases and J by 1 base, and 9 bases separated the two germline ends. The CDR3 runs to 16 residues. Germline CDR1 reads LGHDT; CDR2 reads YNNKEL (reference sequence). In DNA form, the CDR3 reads TGTGCCAGCAGCCAAGACGCAGGATGGAACACCGGGGAGCTGTTTTTT. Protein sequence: CASSQDAGWNTGELFF.

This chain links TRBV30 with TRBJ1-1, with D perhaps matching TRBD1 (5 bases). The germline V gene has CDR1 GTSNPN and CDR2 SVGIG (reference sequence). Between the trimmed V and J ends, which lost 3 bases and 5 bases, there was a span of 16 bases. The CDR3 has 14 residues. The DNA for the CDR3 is TGTGCCTGGAGCCGCCGGGGGGAAGGAACTGAAGCTTTCTTT. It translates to CAWSRRGEGTEAFF.

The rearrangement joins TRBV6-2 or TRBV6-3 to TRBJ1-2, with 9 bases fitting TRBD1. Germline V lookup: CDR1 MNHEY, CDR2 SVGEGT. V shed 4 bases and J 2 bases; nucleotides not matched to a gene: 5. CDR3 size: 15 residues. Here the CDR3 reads CASSWTGAINYGYTF. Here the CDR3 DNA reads TGTGCCAGCAGTTGGACAGGGGCGATAAACTATGGCTACACCTTC.

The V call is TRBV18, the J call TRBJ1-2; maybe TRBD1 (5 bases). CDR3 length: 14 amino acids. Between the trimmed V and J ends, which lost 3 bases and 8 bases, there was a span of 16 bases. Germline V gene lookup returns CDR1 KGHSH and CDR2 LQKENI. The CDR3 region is CASSPSQGLEGYTF. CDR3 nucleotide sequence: TGTGCCAGCTCACCGTCGCAGGGTTTGGAGGGCTACACCTTC.

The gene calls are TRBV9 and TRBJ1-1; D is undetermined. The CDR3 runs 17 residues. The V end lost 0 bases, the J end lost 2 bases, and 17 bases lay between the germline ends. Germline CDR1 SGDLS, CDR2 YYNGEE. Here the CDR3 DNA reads TGTGCCAGCAGCGTAGGTAGCGGGGTTTTTAGAAACACTGAAGCTTTCTTT. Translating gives CASSVGSGVFRNTEAFF.

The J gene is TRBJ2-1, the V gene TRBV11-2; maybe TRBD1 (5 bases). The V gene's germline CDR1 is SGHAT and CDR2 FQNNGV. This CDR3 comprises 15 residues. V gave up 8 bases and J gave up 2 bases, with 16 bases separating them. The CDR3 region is CASVKQVDAYNEQFF. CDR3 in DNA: TGTGCCAGCGTTAAACAGGTTGATGCCTACAATGAGCAGTTCTTC.

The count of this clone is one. The CDR3 nucleotides read TGTGCCAGCCCGCGATCACAGGGCATGACTGAAGCTTTCTTT. Its protein is CASPRSQGMTEAFF. The chain is built from TRBV21-1 and TRBJ1-1; the DNA was not compared with TRBD1, the D call given in the table. TRBV21-1 is classified as a pseudogene. CDR3 length: 14 residues.